This is a list of T cell receptor beta chains from one sample in a study of control samples from healthy donors and cancer patients. Clones were read by immunoSEQ multiplex PCR, and TCRdb kept only the in-frame ones, dropping some. Of around 100,000 clones listed, over 85% are singletons. Sequenced input: blood. These TCRs come from a human donor in good health. The donor label of this sample is uncertain. Each CDR3 is given with its conserved first and last residue. A D gene is named only where the DNA matches it firmly. For some rows the clone size is stated as once, few or many, or as a class when expanded; others skip it.

abundance: .
j_gene: TRBJ2-2
d_gene: .
v_gene: TRBV29-1
CDR3aa: CSGTAWNTGELFF
CDR3nt: TGCAGCGGGACAGCATGGAACACCGGGGAGCTGTTTTTT

abundance: .
j_gene: TRBJ2-3
d_gene: TRBD2
v_gene: TRBV11-2
CDR3aa: CASSSPGLAIDTQYF
CDR3nt: TGTGCCAGCAGCTCTCCGGGACTAGCAATAGATACGCAGTATTTT

abundance: .
j_gene: TRBJ2-2
d_gene: .
v_gene: TRBV19
CDR3aa: CASSIGRGVGTGELFF
CDR3nt: TGTGCCAGTAGTATAGGGAGAGGGGTTGGCACCGGGGAGCTGTTTTTT

abundance: .
j_gene: TRBJ2-3
d_gene: .
v_gene: TRBV7-8
CDR3aa: CASSFRAADTQYF
CDR3nt: TGTGCCAGCAGCTTTAGGGCCGCAGATACGCAGTATTTT

abundance: .
j_gene: TRBJ2-7
d_gene: .
v_gene: TRBV30
CDR3aa: CAWSVQGIGYEQYF
CDR3nt: TGTGCCTGGAGTGTACAAGGGATCGGCTACGAGCAGTACTTC

abundance: .
j_gene: TRBJ1-4
d_gene: .
v_gene: TRBV14
CDR3aa: CASSPIGRTDSNEKLFF
CDR3nt: TGTGCCAGCAGCCCGATCGGACGGACCGATTCTAATGAAAAACTGTTTTTT

abundance: .
j_gene: TRBJ1-2
d_gene: TRBD1
v_gene: TRBV24-1
CDR3aa: CATSDGGQGSYGYTF
CDR3nt: TGTGCCACCAGTGATGGCGGACAGGGGTCCTATGGCTACACCTTC

abundance: .
j_gene: TRBJ2-3
d_gene: TRBD1
v_gene: TRBV9
CDR3aa: CASSPWTGFSTDTQYF
CDR3nt: TGTGCCAGCAGCCCATGGACAGGCTTTAGCACAGATACGCAGTATTTT

abundance: .
j_gene: TRBJ2-3
d_gene: .
v_gene: TRBV5-1
CDR3aa: CASSLSGDTQYF
CDR3nt: TGCGCCAGCAGCTTGAGCGGAGATACGCAGTATTTT

abundance: .
j_gene: TRBJ1-6
d_gene: .
v_gene: TRBV19
CDR3aa: CASMGGRLNSPLHF
CDR3nt: TGTGCCAGTATGGGGGGTAGACTTAATTCACCCCTCCACTTT

abundance: .
j_gene: TRBJ2-1
d_gene: .
v_gene: TRBV30
CDR3aa: CAWSVLTYNEQFF
CDR3nt: TGTGCCTGGAGTGTTTTGACATACAATGAGCAGTTCTTC

abundance: .
j_gene: TRBJ2-3
d_gene: .
v_gene: TRBV4-2
CDR3aa: CASSQGGVSTDTQYF
CDR3nt: TGTGCCAGCAGCCAAGGCGGGGTTAGCACAGATACGCAGTATTTT

abundance: .
j_gene: TRBJ2-7
d_gene: .
v_gene: TRBV11-2
CDR3aa: CASSLWLGSHEQYF
CDR3nt: TGTGCCAGCAGCCTGTGGTTGGGGTCCCACGAGCAGTACTTC

abundance: .
j_gene: TRBJ2-7
d_gene: .
v_gene: TRBV5-1
CDR3aa: CASSLGSGFSVEQYF
CDR3nt: TGCGCCAGCAGCTTGGGTTCGGGGTTCTCGGTCGAGCAGTACTTC

abundance: .
j_gene: TRBJ2-1
d_gene: .
v_gene: TRBV3-1/TRBV3-2
CDR3aa: CASSQMQGSYNEQFF
CDR3nt: TGTGCCAGCAGCCAAATGCAGGGTTCCTACAATGAGCAGTTCTTC

abundance: .
j_gene: TRBJ1-6
d_gene: .
v_gene: TRBV30
CDR3aa: CAWSPAYNSPLHF
CDR3nt: TGTGCCTGGAGTCCAGCTTATAATTCACCCCTCCACTTT

abundance: .
j_gene: TRBJ2-1
d_gene: .
v_gene: TRBV29-1
CDR3aa: CSAHPASDEQFF
CDR3nt: TGCAGCGCCCACCCTGCTAGCGACGAGCAGTTCTTC

abundance: .
j_gene: TRBJ2-3
d_gene: .
v_gene: TRBV3-1/TRBV3-2
CDR3aa: CASSQEAGSDTQYF
CDR3nt: TGTGCCAGCAGCCAAGAGGCAGGGTCAGATACGCAGTATTTT

abundance: .
j_gene: TRBJ1-2
d_gene: .
v_gene: TRBV6-5
CDR3aa: CASSYGGANYGYTF
CDR3nt: TGTGCCAGCAGTTACGGGGGGGCGAACTATGGCTACACCTTC

abundance: .
j_gene: TRBJ2-3
d_gene: TRBD2
v_gene: TRBV11-3
CDR3aa: CASSLAAGGPDTQYF
CDR3nt: TGTGCCAGCAGCTTAGCAGCGGGGGGGCCAGATACGCAGTATTTT

abundance: .
j_gene: TRBJ2-1
d_gene: .
v_gene: TRBV4-2
CDR3aa: CASSQETGLDNEQFF
CDR3nt: TGTGCCAGCAGCCAAGAAACCGGGCTTGACAATGAGCAGTTCTTC

abundance: .
j_gene: TRBJ2-1
d_gene: .
v_gene: TRBV3-1/TRBV3-2
CDR3aa: CASSQDRWGREQFF
CDR3nt: TGTGCCAGCAGCCAAGATCGATGGGGGCGTGAGCAGTTCTTC

abundance: .
j_gene: TRBJ1-3
d_gene: .
v_gene: TRBV7-2
CDR3aa: CASSANRLSSGNTIYF
CDR3nt: TGTGCCAGCAGCGCCAACAGGTTGAGCTCTGGAAACACCATATATTTT

abundance: .
j_gene: TRBJ1-6
d_gene: .
v_gene: TRBV19
CDR3aa: CASSIPVDNSPLHF
CDR3nt: TGTGCCAGTAGTATACCTGTTGATAATTCACCCCTCCACTTT

abundance: .
j_gene: TRBJ2-2
d_gene: .
v_gene: TRBV30
CDR3aa: CAWTMTGPTGELFF
CDR3nt: TGTGCCTGGACCATGACAGGCCCCACTGGGGAGCTGTTTTTT

abundance: once
j_gene: TRBJ1-3
d_gene: .
v_gene: TRBV5-8
CDR3aa: CASSFRWDTIYF
CDR3nt: TGTGCCAGCAGCTTCCGTTGGGACACCATATATTTT

abundance: .
j_gene: TRBJ1-5
d_gene: .
v_gene: TRBV19
CDR3aa: CASSIDLEYSNQPQHF
CDR3nt: TGTGCCAGTAGTATAGATTTGGAGTATAGCAATCAGCCCCAGCATTTT

abundance: .
j_gene: TRBJ2-1
d_gene: .
v_gene: TRBV6-5
CDR3aa: CASGLGAYNEQFF
CDR3nt: TGTGCCAGCGGACTGGGGGCTTACAATGAGCAGTTCTTC

abundance: .
j_gene: TRBJ1-3
d_gene: .
v_gene: TRBV6-1
CDR3aa: CASSEAFLSSGNTIYF
CDR3nt: TGTGCCAGCAGTGAAGCGTTCCTTAGCTCTGGAAACACCATATATTTT

abundance: .
j_gene: TRBJ1-6
d_gene: TRBD1
v_gene: TRBV13
CDR3aa: CASSSTGTGGYNSPLHF
CDR3nt: TGTGCCAGCAGCTCCACCGGGACAGGGGGGTATAATTCACCCCTCCACTTT

abundance: .
j_gene: TRBJ2-2
d_gene: TRBD2
v_gene: TRBV6-5
CDR3aa: CASSLGSGGGRELFF
CDR3nt: TGTGCCAGCAGTTTGGGTAGCGGGGGGGGGCGGGAGCTGTTTTTT

abundance: once
j_gene: TRBJ1-2
d_gene: .
v_gene: TRBV4-1
CDR3aa: CASSQEVNGAYGYTF
CDR3nt: TGCGCCAGCAGCCAAGAGGTTAATGGGGCCTATGGCTACACCTTC

abundance: .
j_gene: TRBJ1-5
d_gene: .
v_gene: TRBV2
CDR3aa: CASSEGVQPQHF
CDR3nt: TGTGCCAGCAGTGAAGGGGTCCAGCCCCAGCATTTT

abundance: once
j_gene: TRBJ2-2
d_gene: TRBD2
v_gene: TRBV24-1
CDR3aa: CATSDPGGARTGELFF
CDR3nt: TGTGCCACCAGTGATCCCGGGGGGGCGCGGACCGGGGAGCTGTTTTTT

abundance: .
j_gene: TRBJ2-5
d_gene: TRBD1
v_gene: TRBV5-1
CDR3aa: CASSLFTGAGETQYF
CDR3nt: TGCGCCAGCAGCCTATTTACAGGGGCAGGGGAGACCCAGTACTTC

abundance: .
j_gene: TRBJ1-1
d_gene: .
v_gene: TRBV5-1
CDR3aa: CASSLYNGGTEAFF
CDR3nt: TGCGCCAGCAGCTTGTACAACGGAGGCACTGAAGCTTTCTTT

abundance: .
j_gene: TRBJ2-1
d_gene: TRBD2
v_gene: TRBV18
CDR3aa: CASSLLAGDYNEQFF
CDR3nt: TGTGCCAGCTCACTTTTAGCGGGGGACTACAATGAGCAGTTCTTC

abundance: .
j_gene: TRBJ2-3
d_gene: .
v_gene: TRBV3-1/TRBV3-2
CDR3aa: CASSQGDTQYF
CDR3nt: TGTGCCAGCAGCCAGGGGGACACGCAGTATTTT

abundance: .
j_gene: TRBJ1-6
d_gene: .
v_gene: TRBV6-2/TRBV6-3
CDR3aa: CASSTMLLGSPLHF
CDR3nt: TGTGCCAGCAGTACGATGTTGCTAGGTTCACCCCTCCACTTT

abundance: .
j_gene: TRBJ1-6
d_gene: .
v_gene: TRBV19
CDR3aa: CASSIGQGYSPLHF
CDR3nt: TGTGCCAGTAGTATAGGCCAGGGCTACTCACCCCTCCACTTT

abundance: few
j_gene: TRBJ2-3
d_gene: TRBD1
v_gene: TRBV2
CDR3aa: CASSRDRSTDTQYF
CDR3nt: TGTGCCAGCAGCCGGGACAGGTCGACAGATACGCAGTATTTT

abundance: .
j_gene: TRBJ2-3
d_gene: .
v_gene: TRBV6-2/TRBV6-3
CDR3aa: CASSYIGGDSSHTQYF
CDR3nt: TGTGCCAGCAGTTACATCGGCGGGGATTCCTCTCATACGCAGTATTTT

abundance: .
j_gene: TRBJ1-1
d_gene: .
v_gene: TRBV7-9
CDR3aa: CASSLEIQSEAFF
CDR3nt: TGTGCCAGCAGCTTAGAGATTCAGTCGGAAGCTTTCTTT

abundance: .
j_gene: TRBJ2-3
d_gene: .
v_gene: TRBV6-5
CDR3aa: CASRTVRGGDTQYF
CDR3nt: TGTGCCAGCAGAACCGTCAGGGGAGGAGATACGCAGTATTTT

abundance: .
j_gene: TRBJ1-1
d_gene: .
v_gene: TRBV18
CDR3aa: CASSLSHGEGRAFF
CDR3nt: TGTGCCAGCTCACTTTCGCACGGCGAGGGGCGAGCTTTCTTT

abundance: .
j_gene: TRBJ1-4
d_gene: TRBD1
v_gene: TRBV9
CDR3aa: CASSRTGVEEKLFF
CDR3nt: TGTGCCAGCAGCAGAACAGGGGTTGAGGAAAAACTGTTTTTT